Listed here are 9 T cell receptor beta chains from one sample, sequenced in a study of blood T cell repertoires in COVID-19. TCRdb keeps only in-frame clones here, not all; method: immunoSEQ multiplex PCR. This sample has 250,000 to 400,000 clones, with about nine tenths found just once. Sequencing used peripheral blood. All receptors come from a woman in her 30s with COVID-19, enrolled during active disease.

This clone was recorded only once. This rearrangement joins TRBV5-1 to TRBJ1-6; no clear D gene. Per germline, CDR1 SGHRS and CDR2 YFSETQ. Trimming took off 4 bases at V and 0 bases at J, with 11 bases between the two ends. The CDR3 consists of 16 residues. CDR3 in amino acids: CASSDLSSSYNSPLHF. The CDR3 bases are TGCGCCAGCAGCGATCTGTCGAGCTCCTATAATTCACCCCTCCACTTT.

The chain is built from TRBV25-1 and TRBJ1-1; TRBD1 is a possible D gene (5 bases). Trimming took off 1 base at V and 1 base at J, with 7 bases between the two ends. The CDR3 length is 14 residues. CDR1 is MGHDK and CDR2 is SYGVNS in the germline V gene. Written as DNA, the CDR3 is TGTGCCAGCAGTGAATGGCAGGGGAACACTGAAGCTTTCTTT. It encodes CASSEWQGNTEAFF.

The gene calls are TRBV7-9 and TRBJ2-6, with TRBD1 identical over 12 bases. Germline values: CDR1 SEHNR, CDR2 FQNEAQ (reference sequence). CDR3 size: 19 residues. Germline trimming cut 2 bases from V and 4 bases from J; bases unmatched to any gene: 9. CDR3 region: CASSLSGTGGARGANVLTF. CDR3 nucleotides: TGTGCCAGCAGCTTAAGTGGGACAGGGGGCGCCCGGGGGGCCAACGTCCTGACTTTC.

This rearrangement joins TRBV9 to TRBJ1-3; unclear D gene. The CDR3 spans 16 residues. The germline V and J ends were trimmed by 1 base and 0 bases, with 11 bases remaining between them. Germline V gene lookup returns CDR1 SGDLS and CDR2 YYNGEE. DNA of the CDR3: TGTGCCAGCAGCGTAAGTGTCCGGAGCTCTGGAAACACCATATATTTT. Protein sequence: CASSVSVRSSGNTIYF. Filled out from reference TRBV9 and TRBJ1-3, the complete variable domain reads DSGVTQTPKHLITATGQRVTLRCSPRSGDLSVYWYQQSLDQGLQFLIQYYNGEERAKGNILERFSAQQFPDLHSELNLSSLELGDSALYFCASSVSVRSSGNTIYFGEGSWLTVV.

The chain uses TRBV5-1 and TRBJ1-1, with D unresolved. The CDR3 totals 14 residues. Germline CDR1 is SGHRS and CDR2 is YFSETQ. Trimming removed 4 bases at V and 6 bases at J, with 16 bases between. The CDR3 spells CASSLRQVASEAFF. In DNA, the CDR3 is TGCGCCAGCAGCCTACGGCAGGTCGCATCTGAAGCTTTCTTT.

This CDR3 is CASSMSGRRGNQPQHF. CDR3 in DNA: TGTGCCAGTAGTATGTCCGGACGGAGGGGAAATCAGCCCCAGCATTTT. The gene calls are TRBV19 and TRBJ1-5; possible D gene TRBD1, 5 bases. The CDR3 length is 16 residues. From germline, CDR1 is LNHDA and CDR2 SQIVND (reference sequence). V was clipped by 3 bases and J by 4 bases, with 16 bases between them.

The chain uses TRBV5-6 and TRBJ1-2, with 7 bases matching TRBD1. This CDR3 contains 16 residues. V lost 4 bases, J lost 0 bases, and 9 bases stayed unmatched. Looked up from germline, CDR1 is SGHDT and CDR2 is YYEEEE. The CDR3 DNA sequence: TGTGCCAGCAGCCGGGGACAGACCAGTTCTAACTATGGCTACACCTTC. Its protein product is CASSRGQTSSNYGYTF.

This chain joins TRBV7-3 and TRBJ2-7; 8 bases fit TRBD2. CDR3 size: 15 residues. CDR1 and CDR2 from the germline V gene are SGHTA and FQGTGA. Trimming took 2 bases from V and 6 from J; bases not matched to a gene: 9. DNA for the CDR3: TGTGCCAGCAGCTTAGCGGGAGGTTTAGCAAGCGAGCAGTACTTC. Translated, it gives CASSLAGGLASEQYF.

The V call is TRBV5-1, the J call TRBJ2-7, with 7 bases matching TRBD2. The CDR3 has 15 amino acids. J gave up 3 bases and V 1 base, and 7 bases lay outside the gene matches. Per the germline V gene, CDR1 is SGHRS and CDR2 is YFSETQ. CDR3 in DNA: TGCGCCAGCAGCTTGAGCACTAGCGCGGACTACGAGCAGTACTTC. It encodes CASSLSTSADYEQYF.